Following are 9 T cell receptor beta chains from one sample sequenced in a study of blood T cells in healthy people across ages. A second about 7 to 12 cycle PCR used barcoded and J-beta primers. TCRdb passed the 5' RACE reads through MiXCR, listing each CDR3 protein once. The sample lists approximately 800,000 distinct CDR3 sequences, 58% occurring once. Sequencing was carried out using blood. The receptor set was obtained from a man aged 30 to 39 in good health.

The CDR3 nucleotides are TGTGCCAGTAAAAGGACAGGGGAGGGCGAGCAGTACTTC. Translation gives CASKRTGEGEQYF. V is TRBV19 and J is TRBJ2-7, with 9 positions matching TRBD1. This CDR3 is 13 amino acids long. Germline lookup yields CDR1 LNHDA and CDR2 SQIVND (reference sequence). Trimming at V came to 7 bases and at J to 6 bases, leaving 7 bases not matched to a gene. Looking up the rest from reference TRBV19 and TRBJ2-7 gives the full variable domain: DGGITQSPKYLFRKEGQNVTLSCEQNLNHDAMYWYRQDPGQGLRLIYYSQIVNDFQKGDIAEGYSVSREKKESFPLTVTSAQKNPTAFYLCASKRTGEGEQYFGPGTRLTVT.

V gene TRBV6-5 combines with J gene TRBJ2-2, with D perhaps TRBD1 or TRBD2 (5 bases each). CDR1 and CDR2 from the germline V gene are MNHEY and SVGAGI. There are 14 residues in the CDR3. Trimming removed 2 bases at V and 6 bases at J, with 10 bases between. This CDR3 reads CASSYGGVSGELFF. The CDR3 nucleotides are TGTGCCAGCAGTTACGGGGGTGTCTCCGGGGAGCTGTTTTTT.

The CDR3 coding sequence is TGTGCCACCAGTGATTCGAACAATGAGCAGTACTTC. Its protein is CATSDSNNEQYF. The rearrangement links TRBV24-1 to TRBJ2-5, with unresolved D. V lost 2 bases to trimming and J lost 11 bases, with 11 bases between them. The germline V gene encodes CDR1 KGHDR and CDR2 SFDVKD. CDR3 length: 12 residues.

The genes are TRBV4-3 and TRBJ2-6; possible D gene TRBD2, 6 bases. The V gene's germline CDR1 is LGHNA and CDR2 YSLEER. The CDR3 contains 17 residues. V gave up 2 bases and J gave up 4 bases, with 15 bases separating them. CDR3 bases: TGCGCCAGCAGCCAATGGAGGGCATCCGACGGGGCCAACGTCCTGACTTTC. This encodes CASSQWRASDGANVLTF.

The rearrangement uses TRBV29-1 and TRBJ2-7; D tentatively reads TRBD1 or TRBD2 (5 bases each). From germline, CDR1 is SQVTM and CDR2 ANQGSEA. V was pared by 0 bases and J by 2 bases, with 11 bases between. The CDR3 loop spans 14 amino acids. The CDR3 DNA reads TGCAGCGTTGAAGAAACGGGGCCCACCTACGAGCAGTACTTC. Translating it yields CSVEETGPTYEQYF.

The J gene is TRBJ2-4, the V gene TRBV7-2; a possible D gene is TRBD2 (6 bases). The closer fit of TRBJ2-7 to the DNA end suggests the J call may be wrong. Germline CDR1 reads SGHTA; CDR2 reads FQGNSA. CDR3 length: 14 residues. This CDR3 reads CASSLPGLLYEQYF. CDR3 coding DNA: TGTGCCAGCAGCCTACCGGGACTTCTCTACGAGCAGTACTTC.

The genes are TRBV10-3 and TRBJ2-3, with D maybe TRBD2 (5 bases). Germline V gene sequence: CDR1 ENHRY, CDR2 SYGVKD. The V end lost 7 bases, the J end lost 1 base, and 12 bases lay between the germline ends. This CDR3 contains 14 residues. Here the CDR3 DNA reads TGTGCCATCACTGGGGAGTCGGGCACAGATACGCAGTATTTT. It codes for CAITGESGTDTQYF.

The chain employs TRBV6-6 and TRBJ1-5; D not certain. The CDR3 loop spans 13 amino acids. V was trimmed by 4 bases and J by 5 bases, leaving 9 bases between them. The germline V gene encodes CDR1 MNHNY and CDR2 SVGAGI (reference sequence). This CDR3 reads CASSSFSYQPQHF. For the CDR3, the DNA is TGTGCCAGCAGTTCATTCTCCTATCAGCCCCAGCATTTT.

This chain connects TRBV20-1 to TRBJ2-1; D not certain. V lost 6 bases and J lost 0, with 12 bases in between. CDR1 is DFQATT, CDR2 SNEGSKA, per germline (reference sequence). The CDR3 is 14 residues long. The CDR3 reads CSAVTLSSYNEQFF. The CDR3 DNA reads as TGCAGTGCGGTTACCCTGAGCTCCTACAATGAGCAGTTCTTC.